This section outlines one TCR beta chain sequence together with its context. This clonotype was observed many times. Its target antigen remains unknown. Base qualities are not provided; no much larger clone lies one nucleotide away. This record comes from a study of Graves' ophthalmopathy and Graves' hyperthyroidism (dated by TCRdb to between 2017 and 2018). Describing the broader study: Peripheral blood was collected at initial diagnosis, before any treatment. The study used signatures of the TCR beta repertoire to tell Graves' ophthalmopathy apart from Graves' hyperthyroidism and to predict which patients would progress to ophthalmopathy. In total, some 130 blood samples were TCR-sequenced: fewer than 50 ophthalmopathy, some 80 hyperthyroidism and some 17 hyperthyroidism-to-ophthalmopathy patients. To explore V-J signatures that separate ophthalmopathy from hyperthyroidism, a discovery set of fewer than 110 patients was enrolled, consisting of approximately 45 with ophthalmopathy and about 60 with stable hyperthyroidism. The 75 to 100 discovery patients were randomly divided into training and test sets at a 7:3 ratio. Following sample collection, hyperthyroidism patients were given methimazole at a starting dose of 30 mg daily, and ophthalmopathy patients were given high-dose intravenous methylprednisolone. The independent validation cohort included under 20 hyperthyroidism patients plus 17 patients who later progressed from hyperthyroidism to ophthalmopathy. In more than five hyperthyroidism patients, the T-cell repertoires found in thyroid tissue were compared with those found in blood.

CDR1 and CDR2 (SNHLY, FYNNEI) derive from the germline V gene. The germline ends are 3 bases apart after V is trimmed by 3 bases and J by 6 bases. The CDR3 measures 12 amino acids from cysteine to phenylalanine. The retained sequence is limited to the CDR3, 36 bases, with the frame set at the first base. For repertoire sequencing, the TCR beta CDR3 regions were amplified from RNA transcripts. HTBI primers and the Qiagen OneStep RT-PCR kit were used in a first-round RT-PCR, which was followed by a second-round multiplex PCR, size selection and purification. The libraries underwent paired-end sequencing with 100 bp reads on an Illumina HiSeq2000. Concerning the study's data processing: SOAPnuke was used to process the reads, removing any read that contained adapters or uncalled bases, had a mean Phred below 15, or lacked an exact match to the constant primer or identifier. COPE v1.2.5 was used to merge the high-quality paired reads. Each unique nucleotide sequence was defined as a clonotype, and clonotypes were aligned to IMGT TRB V, D and J references with MiTCR v1.1. The analysis was limited to V-J combinations with a frequency above 0.0001, which together covered roughly 99% of repertoires. For each V-J combination, a TCR clonal expansion and chaos score was defined as F50 clonal expansion divided by the chaos observed in the TCRdist matrix. Welch's t-statistics and random forest were used to reduce features to about 14 V-J combinations, which were fed into a naive Bayes classifier. Thyroid-blood repertoire similarity was quantified with the Morisita-Horn index. TCRdb's own reprocessing of the public reads used fastp at Q25 and MiXCR and kept productive beta chains. CDR3 protein duplicates are merged, each entry listing the most common genes and DNA. Here the V and J calls rest on TCRdb's processing, not on the authors' analysis. Within this sample are under 250,000 distinct CDR3 sequences, with under 25% of them counted one time only. About 40% of the sample comes from the top ten.

The ophthalmopathy patients had moderately to severely active disease, with a Clinical Activity Score of 3 or higher, a NOSPECS grade of 4 or higher, and a disease duration of less than 3 months. Anyone with other autoimmune diseases, uncontrolled infections, pregnancy or lactation was excluded from the study. Diagnosis relied on clinical symptoms, serum thyroxine, TRAb, thyroid ultrasound and orbital computed tomography. Using Ficoll-Paque density gradient centrifugation, PBMCs were isolated from 9.5 to 10 ml of fresh peripheral blood. Trizol reagent was used to extract the total RNA, and its quality was then checked on an Agilent 2100 Bioanalyzer. Results the study describes overall, beyond this receptor: Most expanded thyroid clonotypes with frequency above 0.001 were also detected in blood, suggesting blood repertoires may reflect the thyroid immune response. Sample size was not statistically predetermined, and group allocation was not concealed from the investigators. In cross-validation, the 13-signature model distinguished ophthalmopathy from stable hyperthyroidism with approximately 90% sensitivity and 81% to 82% specificity, while in the test set the corresponding values were about 80% and 75%. In validation, the model predicted ophthalmopathy progression with over 60% sensitivity and 72.22% specificity; about a dozen predicted patients were CT-confirmed with GO in a median of approximately six months.

The rearranged chain carries TRBV2 and TRBJ2-6, with the identity of the D gene unclear. Sample: peripheral blood. This clonotype was obtained from a woman between 45 and 60 years old with Graves' ophthalmopathy. Donor details come from another sample of the same person, matched by shared clones. The nucleotides read TGTGCCAGCAGTGATTCGGCCAACGTCCTGACTTTC. Translated, this gives CASSDSANVLTF. The full variable domain, with segments outside the CDR3 supplied by the reference TRBV2 and TRBJ2-6 proteins, appears as EPEVTQTPSHQVTQMGQEVILRCVPISNHLYFYWYRQILGQKVEFLVSFYNNEISEKSEIFDDQFSVERPDGSNFTLKIRSTKLEDSAMYFCASSDSANVLTFGAGSRLTVL.